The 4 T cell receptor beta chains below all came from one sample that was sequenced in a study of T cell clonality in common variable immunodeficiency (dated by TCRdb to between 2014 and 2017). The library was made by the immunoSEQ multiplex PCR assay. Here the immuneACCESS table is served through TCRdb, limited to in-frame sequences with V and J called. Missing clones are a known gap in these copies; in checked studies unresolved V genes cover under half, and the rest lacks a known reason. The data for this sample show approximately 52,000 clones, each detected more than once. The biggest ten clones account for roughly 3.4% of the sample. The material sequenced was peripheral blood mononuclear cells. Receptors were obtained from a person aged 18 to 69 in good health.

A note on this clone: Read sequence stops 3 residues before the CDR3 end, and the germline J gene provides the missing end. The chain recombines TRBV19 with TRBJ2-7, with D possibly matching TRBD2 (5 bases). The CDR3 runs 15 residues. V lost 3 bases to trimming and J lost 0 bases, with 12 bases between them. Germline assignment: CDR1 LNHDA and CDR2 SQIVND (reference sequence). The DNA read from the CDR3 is TGTGCCAGTAGTATTGGTCGGAGCGGCTCCTACGAG. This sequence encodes CASSIGRSGSYE. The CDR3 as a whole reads CASSIGRSGSYEQYF.

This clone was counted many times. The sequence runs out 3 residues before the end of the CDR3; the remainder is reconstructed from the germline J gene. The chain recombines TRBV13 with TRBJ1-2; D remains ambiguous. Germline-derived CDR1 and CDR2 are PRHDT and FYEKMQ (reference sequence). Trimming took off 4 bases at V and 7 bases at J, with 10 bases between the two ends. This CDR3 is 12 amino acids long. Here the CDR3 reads CASSYQASGYTF. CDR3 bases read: TGTGCCAGCAGCTATCAGGCGTCTGGC.

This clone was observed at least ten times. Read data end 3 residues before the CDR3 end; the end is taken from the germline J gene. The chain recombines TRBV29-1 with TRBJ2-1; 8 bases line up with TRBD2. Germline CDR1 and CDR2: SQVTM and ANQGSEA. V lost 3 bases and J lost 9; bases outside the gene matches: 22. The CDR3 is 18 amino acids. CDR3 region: CSVDPLRGGWAGVVEQFF. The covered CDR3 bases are TGCAGCGTTGATCCTCTCCGGGGGGGGTGGGCAGGGGTCGTTGAG.

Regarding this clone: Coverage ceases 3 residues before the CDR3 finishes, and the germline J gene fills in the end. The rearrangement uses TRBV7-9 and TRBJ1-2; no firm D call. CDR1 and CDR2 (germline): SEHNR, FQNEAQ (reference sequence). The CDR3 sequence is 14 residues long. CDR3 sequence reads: CASSLDPQDYDYTF. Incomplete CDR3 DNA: TGTGCCAGCAGCTTAGACCCTCAGGACTACGAC.